This T cell receptor (beta chain) was identified in a study of molecular identifiers for immune sequencing clone quantification. From the PCR reads, TCRdb called clonotypes with MiXCR, one entry per CDR3 protein. This sample has about 500,000 distinct CDR3 sequences, with about a fifth found just once. The sequence was collected from a human donor in good health. Some libraries in this study had Jurkat cell RNA spiked in. The sequenced sample consisted of naive CD8+ T cells from blood, with Jurkat cell RNA spiked in. Subset of the sample: FACS-sorted CD8+CD4-CCR7+CD45RA+ naive T cells.

CDR3 residues: CASSFGTSLQETQYF. The CDR3 DNA follows: TGTGCCAGCAGTTTCGGTACTAGCCTCCAAGAGACCCAGTACTTC. The chain recombines TRBV27 with TRBJ2-5; tentative D call: TRBD2 (6 bases). CDR3 length: 15 residues. CDR1 MNHEY and CDR2 SMNVEV come from the germline V gene (reference sequence). Trimming removed 3 bases from V and 1 base from J, with 12 bases in between.